This T cell receptor beta chain was observed in a study of T cells in Graves' hyperthyroidism and ophthalmopathy. Whole-study context: It was at initial diagnosis, before any treatment, that peripheral blood was collected. Whole-study findings and limits: Ophthalmopathy was told apart from stable hyperthyroidism by a 13 V-J model.

This clonotype was detected ten times or more. Antigen specificity is unknown. At least 3 on the Clinical Activity Score was recorded for ophthalmopathy patients, who also had NOSPECS grade at least 4 and duration under 3 months. Exclusion of a patient resulted from uncontrolled infection, other autoimmune disease, pregnancy or lactation. Amplification of TCR beta CDR3 regions was performed using RNA transcripts as template. A first-round RT-PCR of the TCR CDR3 used the HTBI primer set. A single record per CDR3 protein comes from TCRdb applying MiXCR to the multiplex PCR reads. This table holds 490,000 or so distinct CDR3 sequences, 15% to 20% found once. The sequenced material came from blood. The TCR originated in a man aged 40-55 years with Graves' ophthalmopathy.

CDR3 region: CASSLVGTSTDTQYF. The CDR3 bases are TGTGCCAGCAGCTTAGTTGGGACTAGCACAGATACGCAGTATTTT. V gene TRBV7-9 combines with J gene TRBJ2-3, with D perhaps TRBD2 (6 bases). The length of the CDR3 is 15 residues. Germline V gene lookup returns CDR1 SEHNR and CDR2 FQNEAQ (reference sequence). Trimming took off 1 base at V and 0 bases at J, with 8 bases between the two ends. The full variable domain, its missing parts supplied by reference TRBV7-9 and TRBJ2-3, is DTGVSQNPRHKITKRGQNVTFRCDPISEHNRLYWYRQTLGQGPEFLTYFQNEAQLEKSRLLSDRFSAERPKGSFSTLEIQRTEQGDSAMYLCASSLVGTSTDTQYFGPGTRLTVL.